This TCR beta chain was sequenced during a study of shared clonotypes between healthy human individuals. The V gene lost 5 bases and the J gene lost 8 bases, with 13 bases spanning the gap. Per the germline V gene, CDR1 is SGHAT and CDR2 is FQNNGV. CDR3 size: 13 residues. Deep was the level used in running the assay. TCRdb keeps only in-frame clones here, not all; method: immunoSEQ multiplex PCR. The profile covers 2 million to 2.5 million clones, with approximately 90% appearing a single time and around 0.38% taken by the ten largest. The study's findings and limits: Shared clonotypes: about 5% naive CD4, under 4% naive CD8, roughly 2.2% memory CD4, under 0.5% memory CD8. Generation probabilities of non-shared clonotypes were lower (relative to those shared by all four donors).

Worth noting for this clone: Its target is not known.

CD45RA-negative memory and CD45RA+ naive subsets were split from the CD4+ cells. The TCR comes from a man between 18 and 29 years old in good health. Some clones in this sample may be carry-over from other donors' samples. The chain is built from TRBV11-2 and TRBJ2-1; unclear D gene. The sample taken for sequencing was naive CD4+ T cells from PBMCs. The sample's subset: CD45RA+ positively selected. CDR3 nucleotide sequence: TGTGCCAGCAGCCCCCAAATCACGGATGAGCAGTTCTTC. Its protein is CASSPQITDEQFF.